A single sample gave rise to the 28 T cell receptor beta chains below, sequenced in a study of T cells expressing NK-cell markers. Following a re-call of the 5' RACE reads, TCRdb has one entry per CDR3 protein and lacks DNA. The sample table sets out some 150,000 distinct CDR3 sequences. The sample consisted of blood T cells: a sorted CD56 or NKG2C T cell subset, CD4+ or CD8+ T cells, or bulk PBMC T cells (not recorded which). The receptors stem from a man aged 18 to 29 in good health.

V usage is TRBV7-8 and J usage is TRBJ2-3; there is no DNA to check the TCRdb D call of TRBD2. Germline CDR1 and CDR2: SGHVS and FQNEAQ. The CDR3 is 18 amino acids. The CDR3 spells CASSLIRTLDSRTDTQYF.

The rearrangement joins TRBV7-6 to TRBJ2-6; without DNA, the TCRdb call of TRBD1 cannot be checked. Per germline, CDR1 SGHVS and CDR2 FNYEAQ. The CDR3 totals 15 residues. The chain's CDR3 is CASSPQGAGANVLTF.

This chain joins TRBV4-3 and TRBJ2-1. Looked up from germline, CDR1 is LGHNA and CDR2 is YSLEER. The CDR3 contains 16 residues. The CDR3 protein is CASSNRMHTSYNEQFF.

The genes are TRBV23-1 and TRBJ2-1; TCRdb's D gene call, TRBD1, goes unchecked for lack of DNA. TRBV23-1 qualifies as an ORF whose function is uncertain. CDR3 length equals 15 residues. The CDR3 protein is CALGPGTGYHNEQFF.

CDR3 residues: CASSLRTGTIGNEQFF. This rearrangement joins TRBV5-1 to TRBJ2-1; TCRdb selects TRBD1, and the lack of DNA leaves this call unchecked. This CDR3 comprises 16 residues. Germline CDR1 reads SGHRS; CDR2 reads YFSETQ.

The V and J genes are TRBV6-5 and TRBJ2-7. This CDR3 spans 14 amino acids. Germline CDR1 and CDR2: MNHEY and SVGAGI. CDR3 sequence: CASSYSRGSYEQYF.

The rearrangement uses TRBV6-5 and TRBJ2-1. The CDR3 spans 12 residues. CDR1 is MNHEY, CDR2 SVGAGI, per germline. The CDR3 region is CASSPTYNEQFF.

The chain combines TRBV9 with TRBJ2-1. The CDR3 is made up of 15 amino acids. The germline gives CDR1 SGDLS, CDR2 YYNGEE. The CDR3 loop reads CASSVAGATYNEQFF.

This chain uses TRBV20-1 with TRBJ1-1. Germline V gene data show CDR1 as DFQATT and CDR2 as SNEGSKA (reference sequence). The CDR3 totals 12 residues. The CDR3 region is CSLQGGDTEAFF.

This chain uses TRBV10-2 with TRBJ2-5; TCRdb proposes TRBD1, but this gene call is untestable without DNA. The germline V gene encodes CDR1 WSHSY and CDR2 SAAADI. The CDR3 runs 12 residues. The chain's CDR3 is CASLGTPGTQYF.

J is TRBJ2-1 and V is TRBV20-1; TCRdb designates TRBD1, a call that cannot be tested without DNA. Germline CDR1 is DFQATT and CDR2 is SNEGSKA (reference sequence). This CDR3 has 15 residues. The CDR3 loop is CSARSPNSEYNEQFF.

This sequence joins TRBV15 and TRBJ2-1; the D call from TCRdb, TRBD2, cannot be confirmed without DNA. The CDR3 is 16 amino acids. Germline V gene sequence: CDR1 LNHNV, CDR2 YYDKDF (reference sequence). This chain's CDR3 is CATSRVELAGAHEQFF. The full variable domain, rest sourced from reference TRBV15 and TRBJ2-1, is DAMVIQNPRYQVTQFGKPVTLSCSQTLNHNVMYWYQQKSSQAPKLLFHYYDKDFNNEADTPDNFQSRRPNTSFCFLDIRSPGLGDTAMYLCATSRVELAGAHEQFFGPGTRLTVL.

The chain combines TRBV2 with TRBJ1-5. The CDR3 covers 16 residues. The V gene's germline CDR1 is SNHLY and CDR2 FYNNEI. The CDR3 here is CASTADFEMVKQPQHF.

The V gene is TRBV28, the J gene TRBJ2-1; TCRdb designates TRBD2, a call that cannot be tested without DNA. This CDR3 has 16 amino acids. The V gene's germline CDR1 is MDHEN and CDR2 SYDVKM. The CDR3 protein is CASINLGASQLNEQFF.

The rearrangement joins TRBV30 to TRBJ1-2; the D call of TRBD1 rests on TCRdb alone, since no DNA is present to check it. Germline CDR1 reads GTSNPN; CDR2 reads SVGIG (reference sequence). This CDR3 is built from 12 residues. The CDR3 loop is CAWTGAGYGYTF. Filled out from reference TRBV30 and TRBJ1-2, the complete variable domain reads SQTIHQWPATLVQPVGSPLSLECTVEGTSNPNLYWYRQAAGRGLQLLFYSVGIGQISSEVPQNLSASRPQDRQFILSSKKLLLSDSGFYLCAWTGAGYGYTFGSGTRLTVV.

The gene calls are TRBV5-1 and TRBJ2-5; with no DNA, the TCRdb D assignment of TRBD1 cannot be verified. Germline CDR1 and CDR2: SGHRS and YFSETQ. The CDR3 sequence is 15 residues long. Here the CDR3 reads CASSLEWDAQETQYF.

This chain connects TRBV2 to TRBJ2-7; TCRdb names TRBD2, which stays unverified in the absence of DNA. From germline, CDR1 is SNHLY and CDR2 FYNNEI. This CDR3 comprises 15 residues. CDR3 amino acids: CASRVQGSNSYEQYF. The full variable domain, completed using reference TRBV2 and TRBJ2-7, is EPEVTQTPSHQVTQMGQEVILRCVPISNHLYFYWYRQILGQKVEFLVSFYNNEISEKSEIFDDQFSVERPDGSNFTLKIRSTKLEDSAMYFCASRVQGSNSYEQYFGPGTRLTVT.

The rearrangement uses TRBV14 and TRBJ2-2. This CDR3 is built from 13 residues. From germline, CDR1 is SGHDN and CDR2 FVKESK. This chain's CDR3 is CASSQDWGGELFF.

V is TRBV5-8 and J is TRBJ2-7; there is no DNA to check the TCRdb D call of TRBD1. Germline assignment: CDR1 SGHTS and CDR2 YDEGEE. The CDR3 has 16 amino acids. CDR3 residues: CASSLRFQRGEHEQYF.

The rearrangement uses TRBV28 and TRBJ2-1; the D call from TCRdb, TRBD1, cannot be confirmed without DNA. From germline, CDR1 is MDHEN and CDR2 SYDVKM. The CDR3 has 14 residues. Here the CDR3 reads CASSPGASYNEQFF.

The rearrangement joins TRBV20-1 to TRBJ2-1; as DNA is missing, the TRBD2 call by TCRdb cannot be tested. Germline assignment: CDR1 DFQATT and CDR2 SNEGSKA (reference sequence). CDR3 size: 15 residues. CDR3 residues: CSARPLAGSDNEQFF.

This chain uses TRBV10-2 with TRBJ2-1; absent DNA, TCRdb's TRBD2 call cannot be checked. CDR1 is WSHSY and CDR2 is SAAADI in the germline V gene. There are 17 residues in the CDR3. CDR3 residues: CASSGTIKTSGRDEQFF.

The chain uses TRBV15 and TRBJ2-7; TCRdb's assignment of TRBD2 cannot be checked, as there is no DNA. Germline assignment: CDR1 LNHNV and CDR2 YYDKDF (reference sequence). This CDR3 has 15 amino acids. CDR3 residues: CATSREMSGSYEQYF.

The V call is TRBV6-1, the J call TRBJ2-7; TCRdb names TRBD1, which stays unverified in the absence of DNA. CDR1 and CDR2 (germline): MNHNS, SASEGT. This CDR3 is built from 16 residues. The CDR3 here is CASNEIGTGRPYEQYF.

The chain couples TRBV9 to TRBJ2-1. Germline lookup yields CDR1 SGDLS and CDR2 YYNGEE. The CDR3 loop spans 17 amino acids. The CDR3 reads CASSVGTSGSSYNEQFF.

The V gene is TRBV28, the J gene TRBJ2-1; with no DNA, the TCRdb D assignment of TRBD2 cannot be verified. The germline gives CDR1 MDHEN, CDR2 SYDVKM. This CDR3 spans 14 amino acids. The CDR3 spells CASRSGTRNNEQFF.

The chain is built from TRBV4-1 and TRBJ2-3; TCRdb returns TRBD2, unconfirmable since there is no DNA. Per germline, CDR1 MGHRA and CDR2 YSYEKL. This CDR3 has 18 residues. CDR3 sequence reads: CASSQEGGLAVTPGTQYF.

This rearrangement joins TRBV4-1 to TRBJ2-1; TCRdb gives TRBD2 as the D gene, but with no DNA this cannot be confirmed. The CDR3 runs 18 residues. CDR1 is MGHRA, CDR2 YSYEKL, per germline. CDR3 region: CASSFFLAGGTSYNEQFF.